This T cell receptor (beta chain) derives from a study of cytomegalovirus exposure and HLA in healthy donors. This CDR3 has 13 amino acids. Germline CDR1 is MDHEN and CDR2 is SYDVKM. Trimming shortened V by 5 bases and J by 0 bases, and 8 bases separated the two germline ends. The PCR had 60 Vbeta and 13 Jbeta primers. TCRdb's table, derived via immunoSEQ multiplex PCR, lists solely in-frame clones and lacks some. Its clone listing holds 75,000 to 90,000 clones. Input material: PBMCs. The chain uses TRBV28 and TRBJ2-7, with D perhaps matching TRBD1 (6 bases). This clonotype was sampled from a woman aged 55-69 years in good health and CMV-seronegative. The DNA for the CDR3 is TGTGCCAGCAGTCTACAGGGCTCCTACGAGCAGTACTTC. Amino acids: CASSLQGSYEQYF.